Each of the 9 T cell receptor beta chains below was sequenced from the same sample in a study of blood T cell repertoires in COVID-19. Assay used: immunoSEQ multiplex PCR; TCRdb lists only in-frame clones, some missing. The sample consists of approximately 270,000 clones, roughly nine tenths of them appearing once. Sequenced: peripheral blood. The receptors shown here come from a man between 35 and 55 years old with active or convalescent COVID-19.

V and J are TRBV2 and TRBJ2-7; D might be TRBD1 (5 bases). The CDR3 consists of 12 residues. V lost 8 bases and J lost 3, with 11 bases in between. Germline V gene sequence: CDR1 SNHLY, CDR2 FYNNEI. DNA of the CDR3: TGTGCCAGCGGGGCGGAGATCTACGAGCAGTACTTC. Translating it yields CASGAEIYEQYF.

V is TRBV7-9 and J is TRBJ1-2, with 9 bases aligning to TRBD1. The germline V gene encodes CDR1 SEHNR and CDR2 FQNEAQ (reference sequence). V gave up 4 bases and J gave up 4 bases; unmatched junction bases: 10. The CDR3 has 16 amino acids. The CDR3 reads CASSSPGQGLGYGYTF. CDR3 DNA sequence: TGTGCCAGCAGCTCACCGGGACAGGGTCTCGGCTATGGCTACACCTTC. The full variable domain, completed using reference TRBV7-9 and TRBJ1-2, is DTGVSQNPRHKITKRGQNVTFRCDPISEHNRLYWYRQTLGQGPEFLTYFQNEAQLEKSRLLSDRFSAERPKGSFSTLEIQRTEQGDSAMYLCASSSPGQGLGYGYTFGSGTRLTVV.

The chain links TRBV15 to TRBJ2-1; 7 bases line up with TRBD2. CDR3 size: 14 residues. In germline, CDR1 is LNHNV, CDR2 YYDKDF (reference sequence). V was clipped by 5 bases and J by 5 bases; unmatched bases: 6. The CDR3 coding sequence is TGTGCCACCAGCTCCTCCGGGACTAACAATGAGCAGTTCTTC. Its translation: CATSSSGTNNEQFF.

This chain uses TRBV5-1 with TRBJ1-4; perhaps TRBD1 as D (5 bases). CDR3 length: 13 amino acids. CDR1 and CDR2 (germline): SGHRS, YFSETQ. Trimming stripped 7 bases from V and 2 bases from J, with 9 bases between. Here the CDR3 reads CASRGSTNEKLFF. The CDR3 DNA reads as TGCGCCAGCCGGGGGAGTACTAATGAAAAACTGTTTTTT.

The chain links TRBV11-3 to TRBJ1-3; no clear D. Trimming stripped 4 bases from V and 4 bases from J, with 14 bases between. This CDR3 spans 15 amino acids. In germline, CDR1 is SGHNT, CDR2 YENEEA. This CDR3 is CASSSEALPGNTIYF. Written as DNA, the CDR3 is TGTGCCAGCAGCTCCGAGGCATTGCCGGGAAACACCATATATTTT. Using reference TRBV11-3 and TRBJ1-3 for the parts outside the CDR3, the full variable domain is EAGVVQSPRYKIIEKKQPVAFWCNPISGHNTLYWYLQNLGQGPELLIRYENEEAVDDSQLPKDRFSAERLKGVDSTLKIQPAELGDSAVYLCASSSEALPGNTIYFGEGSWLTVV.

V and J are TRBV6-1 and TRBJ1-5; no firm D call. Looked up from germline, CDR1 is MNHNS and CDR2 is SASEGT. The V end was cut by 3 bases, the J end by 0 bases, with 3 bases between. The CDR3 sequence is 13 residues long. CDR3 amino acids: CASSDNSNQPQHF. CDR3 in DNA: TGTGCCAGCAGTGACAATAGCAATCAGCCCCAGCATTTT.

This rearrangement joins TRBV3-1 (or the pseudogene TRBV3-2) to TRBJ2-3; 8 nucleotides align to TRBD2. The CDR3 length is 15 residues. J lost 4 bases, V lost 8 bases, and 11 bases had no gene match. Germline V CDR1 and CDR2: LGHDT, YNNKEL (reference sequence). The chain's CDR3 is CASQGSGGPSDTQYF. CDR3 bases: TGTGCCAGCCAAGGATCGGGAGGGCCTTCAGATACGCAGTATTTT.

This clone has only a few counts. V usage is TRBV5-1 and J usage is TRBJ1-5; no definite D call. The germline V gene encodes CDR1 SGHRS and CDR2 YFSETQ. Trimming took off 2 bases at V and 4 bases at J, with 10 bases between the two ends. The CDR3 sequence is 14 residues long. CDR3 amino acids: CASSLGEINQPQHF. DNA for the CDR3: TGCGCCAGCAGCTTAGGAGAGATTAATCAGCCCCAGCATTTT.

Only a few counts were recorded for this clone. In DNA, the CDR3 is TGTGCCACCAGTTCGGGGGACAGTAACTATGGCTACACCTTC. Translation: CATSSGDSNYGYTF. The chain combines TRBV24-1 with TRBJ1-2; 7 nucleotides align to TRBD1. Germline V gene lookup returns CDR1 KGHDR and CDR2 SFDVKD. V shed 6 bases and J 1 base; nucleotides not matched to a gene: 4. This CDR3 region has 14 residues.